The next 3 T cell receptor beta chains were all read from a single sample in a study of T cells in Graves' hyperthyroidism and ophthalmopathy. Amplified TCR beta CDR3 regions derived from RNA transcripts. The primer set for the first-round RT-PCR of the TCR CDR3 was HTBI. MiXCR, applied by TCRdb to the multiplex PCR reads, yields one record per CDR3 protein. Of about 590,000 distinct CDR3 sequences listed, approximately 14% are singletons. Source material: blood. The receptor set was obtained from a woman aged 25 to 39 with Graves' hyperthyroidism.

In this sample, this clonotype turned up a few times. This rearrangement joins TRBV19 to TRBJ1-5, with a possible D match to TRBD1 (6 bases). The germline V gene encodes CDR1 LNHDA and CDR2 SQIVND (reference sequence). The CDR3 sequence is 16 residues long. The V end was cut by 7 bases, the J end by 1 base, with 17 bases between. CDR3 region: CASTPSRGASNQPQHF. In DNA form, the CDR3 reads TGTGCCAGTACTCCCTCCCGGGGGGCGAGCAATCAGCCCCAGCATTTT.

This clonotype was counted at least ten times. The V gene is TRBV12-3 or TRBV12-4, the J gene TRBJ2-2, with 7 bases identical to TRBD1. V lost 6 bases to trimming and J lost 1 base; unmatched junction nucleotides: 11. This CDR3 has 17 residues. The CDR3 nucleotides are TGTGCCAGCAGCGGGAAACACAGGGGTCAGAACACCGGGGAGCTGTTTTTT. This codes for CASSGKHRGQNTGELFF.

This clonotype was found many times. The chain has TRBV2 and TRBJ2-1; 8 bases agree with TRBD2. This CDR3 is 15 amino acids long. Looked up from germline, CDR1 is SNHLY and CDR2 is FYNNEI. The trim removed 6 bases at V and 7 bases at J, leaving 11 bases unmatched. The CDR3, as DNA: TGTGCCAGCAGAGGGGTTACCGGGACTAGAAATGAGCAGTTCTTC. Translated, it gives CASRGVTGTRNEQFF.